This TCR beta chain was captured in a study of T-cell reconstitution after alpha-beta-depleted transplantation in children. This clonotype was seen a handful of times. A library of TCRbeta sequences, prepared with unique molecular identifiers, was generated. TCRdb recomputed calls from the PCR reads with MiXCR, one row per CDR3 protein. The table has approximately 80,000 distinct CDR3 sequences, less than 15% seen once; the top ten hold 25% to 30%. The sequenced sample was PBMCs, mostly from graft donor cells, obtained 180 days after TCRalphabeta/CD19-depleted stem cell transplant. The origin of this receptor is a male patient aged 2 to 10 who had a stem cell transplant for acute lymphoblastic leukemia, so the T cells may come from the graft donor.

CDR3 residues: CATWAPNYGYTF. In DNA, the CDR3 is TGTGCCACCTGGGCGCCGAACTATGGCTACACCTTC. The V call is TRBV24-1, the J call TRBJ1-2, with D hard to call. The CDR3 runs 12 residues. The V end lost 9 bases, the J end lost 2 bases, and 9 bases lay between the germline ends. Germline CDR1 reads KGHDR; CDR2 reads SFDVKD.